This T cell receptor (beta chain) was captured by sequencing in a study of cytomegalovirus exposure and HLA in healthy donors. Study outcomes and limitations: About 87% or about 30% of the time was how often most TCR beta V segments were productive, according to an earlier analysis. A later analysis reported that several of the most significant clusters appeared to be linked to common viral pathogens, among them Epstein-Barr virus.

On this clone: As yet, its antigen is unknown.

The CDR3 length is 12 residues. Looked up from germline, CDR1 is MNHEY and CDR2 is SMNVEV (reference sequence). V lost 1 base and J 12 bases, leaving 13 bases between the germline ends. Healthy bone marrow donors made up the donors. PCR amplification relied on 60 Vbeta primers (plus 13 Jbeta primers). Original data processing: The authors later counted some 76 million unique TCR beta chains, some 12 million of them shared. Here immunoSEQ multiplex PCR was the method, and the copy in TCRdb shows in-frame clones only, minus some. The D gene and trimming were derived from the DNA, and the V and J assignments and clone size from that table. This sample's table reports about 150,000 clones.

The gene calls are TRBV27 and TRBJ2-7; D is possibly TRBD1 (5 bases). The sequence was obtained from a woman in her fifties or sixties in good health and CMV-seronegative. The sample comprised PBMCs. For the CDR3, the DNA is TGTGCCAGCAGTTTATATCAGGGTGCATGGTACTTC. The encoded protein is CASSLYQGAWYF.